Each of the 6 T cell receptor beta chains below was sequenced from the same sample in a study of cytotoxic CD8 clonotypes in ibrutinib-treated CLL. Profiling relied on immunoSEQ multiplex PCR, and the TCRdb table lists in-frame clones only, not all of them. This table holds about 140,000 clones, around 84% found once. Sequencing was performed on PBMCs, taken after 36 months of ibrutinib treatment. The receptors derive from a human donor with chronic lymphocytic leukemia.

V usage is TRBV2 and J usage is TRBJ2-1; tentatively, D is TRBD1 (6 bases). CDR3 length: 15 residues. Germline CDR1 and CDR2: SNHLY and FYNNEI. V lost 7 bases and J lost 5, with 18 bases in between. CDR3 sequence reads: CASTEDRLVNNEQFF. The CDR3 DNA reads as TGTGCCAGCACCGAGGACAGATTAGTTAACAATGAGCAGTTCTTC. Full variable domain (rest looked up from reference TRBV2 and TRBJ2-1): EPEVTQTPSHQVTQMGQEVILRCVPISNHLYFYWYRQILGQKVEFLVSFYNNEISEKSEIFDDQFSVERPDGSNFTLKIRSTKLEDSAMYFCASTEDRLVNNEQFFGPGTRLTVL.

The chain links TRBV30 to TRBJ2-1; 9 bases fit TRBD2. Germline CDR1 reads GTSNPN; CDR2 reads SVGIG (reference sequence). The CDR3 is 15 residues long. V gave up 3 bases and J gave up 0 bases; unmatched junction bases: 3. For the CDR3, the DNA is TGTGCCTGGAGAGTAGCGGGAGCCTCCTACAATGAGCAGTTCTTC. This sequence encodes CAWRVAGASYNEQFF. The full variable domain, completed using reference TRBV30 and TRBJ2-1, is SQTIHQWPATLVQPVGSPLSLECTVEGTSNPNLYWYRQAAGRGLQLLFYSVGIGQISSEVPQNLSASRPQDRQFILSSKKLLLSDSGFYLCAWRVAGASYNEQFFGPGTRLTVL.

The rearrangement joins TRBV27 to TRBJ2-7; the D gene is possibly TRBD2 (5 bases). The V gene's germline CDR1 is MNHEY and CDR2 SMNVEV (reference sequence). Trimming took 6 bases from V and 6 from J, leaving 33 bases between them. This CDR3 region has 19 residues. CDR3 in DNA: TGTGCCAGCAGAACCCTCCGGCCCAGGAGGCCTAGCCACGAGGGCGAGCAGTACTTC. This translates into CASRTLRPRRPSHEGEQYF.

This chain uses TRBV5-1 with TRBJ2-7; TRBD1 matches 7 bases. Looked up from germline, CDR1 is SGHRS and CDR2 is YFSETQ. The CDR3 runs to 13 residues. V trimming: 5 bases; J trimming: 2 bases; junction bases outside the gene matches: 4. The CDR3 DNA is TGCGCCAGCAGGAGGACAGGAACCTACGAGCAGTACTTC. Protein sequence: CASRRTGTYEQYF.

This chain connects TRBV5-4 to TRBJ2-7, with D possibly TRBD1 on 6 matching bases. Germline CDR1 is SGHNT and CDR2 is YYREEE (reference sequence). The CDR3 length is 13 residues. Deletions cut 4 bases from V and 3 bases from J, with 11 bases between. The CDR3 here is CASSPTGNYEQYF. The CDR3 DNA is TGTGCCAGCAGCCCTACAGGGAACTACGAGCAGTACTTC.

Here the CDR3 reads CASSVNWGPFSYEQYF. The DNA of the CDR3 is TGTGCCAGCAGTGTTAATTGGGGTCCGTTCTCCTACGAGCAGTACTTC. This rearrangement joins TRBV6-1 to TRBJ2-7; the D is unclear. The V and J ends lost 4 bases and 0 bases respectively, with 16 bases between them. CDR3 length equals 16 residues. Germline-derived CDR1 and CDR2 are MNHNS and SASEGT.